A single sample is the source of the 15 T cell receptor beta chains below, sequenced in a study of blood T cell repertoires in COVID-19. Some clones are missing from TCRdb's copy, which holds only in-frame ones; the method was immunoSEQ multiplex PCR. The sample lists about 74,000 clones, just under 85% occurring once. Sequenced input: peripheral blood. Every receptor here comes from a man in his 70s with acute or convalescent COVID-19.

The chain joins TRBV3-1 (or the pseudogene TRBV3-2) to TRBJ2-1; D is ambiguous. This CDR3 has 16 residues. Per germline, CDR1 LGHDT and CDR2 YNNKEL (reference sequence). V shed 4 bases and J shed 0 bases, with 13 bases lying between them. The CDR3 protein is CASSPRTSNSYNEQFF. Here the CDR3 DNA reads TGTGCCAGCAGCCCCCGTACATCGAACTCCTACAATGAGCAGTTCTTC.

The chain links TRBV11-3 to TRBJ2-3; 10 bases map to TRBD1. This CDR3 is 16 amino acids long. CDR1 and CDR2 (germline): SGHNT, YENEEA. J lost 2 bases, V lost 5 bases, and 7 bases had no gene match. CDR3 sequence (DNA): TGTGCCAGCAGCCTTCCGGGACAGGGGATCACAGATACGCAGTATTTT. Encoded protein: CASSLPGQGITDTQYF.

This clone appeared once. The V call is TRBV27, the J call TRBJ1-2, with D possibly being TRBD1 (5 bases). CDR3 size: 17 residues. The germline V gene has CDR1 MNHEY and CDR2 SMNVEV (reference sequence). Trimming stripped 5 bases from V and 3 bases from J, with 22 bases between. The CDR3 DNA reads TGTGCCAGCAGTCCCCTCGGCGCCCAGGGCCTCCACTATGGCTACACCTTC. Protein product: CASSPLGAQGLHYGYTF.

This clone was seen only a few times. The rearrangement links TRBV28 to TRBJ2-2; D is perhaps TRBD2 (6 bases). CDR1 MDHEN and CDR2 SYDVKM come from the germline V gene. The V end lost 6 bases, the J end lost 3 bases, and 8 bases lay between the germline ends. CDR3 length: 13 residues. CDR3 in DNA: TGTGCCAGCAGCAGGGACTACACCGGGGAGCTGTTTTTT. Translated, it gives CASSRDYTGELFF.

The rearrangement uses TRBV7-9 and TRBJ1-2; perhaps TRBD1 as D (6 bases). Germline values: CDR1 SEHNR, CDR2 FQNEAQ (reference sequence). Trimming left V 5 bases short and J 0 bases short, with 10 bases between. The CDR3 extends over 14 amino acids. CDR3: CASSLAGANYGYTF. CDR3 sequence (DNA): TGTGCCAGCAGCCTTGCAGGGGCTAACTATGGCTACACCTTC. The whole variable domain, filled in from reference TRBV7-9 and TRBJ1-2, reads DTGVSQNPRHKITKRGQNVTFRCDPISEHNRLYWYRQTLGQGPEFLTYFQNEAQLEKSRLLSDRFSAERPKGSFSTLEIQRTEQGDSAMYLCASSLAGANYGYTFGSGTRLTVV.

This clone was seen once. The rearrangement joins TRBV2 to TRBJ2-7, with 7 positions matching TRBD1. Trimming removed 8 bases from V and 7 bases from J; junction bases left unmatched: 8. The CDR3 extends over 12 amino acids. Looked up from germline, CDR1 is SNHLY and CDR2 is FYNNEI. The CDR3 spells CASGQASGEQYF. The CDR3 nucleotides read TGTGCCAGCGGACAGGCGTCGGGAGAGCAGTACTTC.

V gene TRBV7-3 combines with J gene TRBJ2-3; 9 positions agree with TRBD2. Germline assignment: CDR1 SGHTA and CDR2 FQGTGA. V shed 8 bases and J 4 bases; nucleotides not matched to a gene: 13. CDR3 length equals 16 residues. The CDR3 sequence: CASRHGGGGDSDTQYF. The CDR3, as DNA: TGTGCCAGCCGCCACGGGGGCGGGGGGGATTCAGATACGCAGTATTTT.

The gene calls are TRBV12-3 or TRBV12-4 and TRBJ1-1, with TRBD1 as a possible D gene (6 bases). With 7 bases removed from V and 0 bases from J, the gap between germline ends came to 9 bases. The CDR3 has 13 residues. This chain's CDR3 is CASMTGLNTEAFF. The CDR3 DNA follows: TGTGCCAGCATGACAGGACTGAACACTGAAGCTTTCTTT.

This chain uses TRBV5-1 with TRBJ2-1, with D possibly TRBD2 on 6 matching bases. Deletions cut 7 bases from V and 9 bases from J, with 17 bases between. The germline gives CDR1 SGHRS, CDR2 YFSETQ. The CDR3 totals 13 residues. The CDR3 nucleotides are TGCGCCAGCCGCCCCAGTAGCGGATTTGAGCAGTTCTTC. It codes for CASRPSSGFEQFF. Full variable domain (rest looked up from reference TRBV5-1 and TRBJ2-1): KAGVTQTPRYLIKTRGQQVTLSCSPISGHRSVSWYQQTPGQGLQFLFEYFSETQRNKGNFPGRFSGRQFSNSRSEMNVSTLELGDSALYLCASRPSSGFEQFFGPGTRLTVL.

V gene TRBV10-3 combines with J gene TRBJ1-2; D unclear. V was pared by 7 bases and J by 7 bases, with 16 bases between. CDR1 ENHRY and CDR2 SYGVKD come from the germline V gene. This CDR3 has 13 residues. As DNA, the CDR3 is TGTGCCATCAACGAGGAGGGATCTGGTGGCTACACCTTC. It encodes CAINEEGSGGYTF.

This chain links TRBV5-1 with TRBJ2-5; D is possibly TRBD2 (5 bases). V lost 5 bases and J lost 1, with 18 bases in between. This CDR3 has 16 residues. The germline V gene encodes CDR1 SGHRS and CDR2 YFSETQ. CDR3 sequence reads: CASRQGVGVIQETQYF. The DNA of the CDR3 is TGCGCCAGCAGACAAGGAGTCGGGGTGATCCAAGAGACCCAGTACTTC.

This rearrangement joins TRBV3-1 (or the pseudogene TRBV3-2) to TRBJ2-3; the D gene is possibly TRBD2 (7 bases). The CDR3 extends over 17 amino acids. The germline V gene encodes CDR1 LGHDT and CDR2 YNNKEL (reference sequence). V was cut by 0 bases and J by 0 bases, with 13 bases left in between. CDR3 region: CASSQDVAGASTDTQYF. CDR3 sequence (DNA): TGTGCCAGCAGCCAAGATGTGGCGGGGGCGAGCACAGATACGCAGTATTTT.

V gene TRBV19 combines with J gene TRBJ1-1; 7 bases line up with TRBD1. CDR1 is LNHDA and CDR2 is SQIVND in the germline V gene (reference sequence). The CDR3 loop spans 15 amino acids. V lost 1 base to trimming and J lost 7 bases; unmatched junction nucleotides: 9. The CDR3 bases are TGTGCCAGTAGTATAGGGACAGGACCATCTGATGAAGCTTTCTTT. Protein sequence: CASSIGTGPSDEAFF.

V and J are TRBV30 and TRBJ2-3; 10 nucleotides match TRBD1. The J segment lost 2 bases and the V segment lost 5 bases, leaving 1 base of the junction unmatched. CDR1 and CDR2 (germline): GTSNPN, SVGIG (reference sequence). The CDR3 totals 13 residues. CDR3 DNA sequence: TGTGCCTGGGGGACAGGGGACACAGATACGCAGTATTTT. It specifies CAWGTGDTDTQYF.

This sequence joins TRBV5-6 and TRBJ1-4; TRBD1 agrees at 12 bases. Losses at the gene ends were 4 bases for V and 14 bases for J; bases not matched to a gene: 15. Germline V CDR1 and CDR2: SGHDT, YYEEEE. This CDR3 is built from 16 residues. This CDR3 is CASSVTAGTGGLYLFF. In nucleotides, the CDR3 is TGTGCCAGCAGCGTTACGGCCGGGACAGGGGGCCTTTATCTGTTTTTT.